This T cell receptor (beta chain) is from a study of T cells in localized non-small cell lung cancer (dated by TCRdb to 2018 to 2020). Regarding the research as a whole: Comparing tumors with uninvolved tumor-adjacent lungs, the study looked at the T cell repertoires of over 200 patients with early-stage NSCLC. The cohort consisted of 236 treatment-naive NSCLC patients whose localized lung tumors had been resected. Of the NSCLC patients, 120 to 150 were male and around 99 were female, and the mean age was around 70 years. The paper as a whole reports these results and caveats: Because of the exploratory design, TCR variables were selected using unadjusted p-values without false-discovery rate correction. The highest T cell clonality was observed in uninvolved tumor-adjacent lung, where clonality exceeded that of tumor, suggesting that antigenic responses were more focused in uninvolved tumor-adjacent lung. Because multi-region tumor sequencing was not performed, intratumor heterogeneity could not be ruled out. Longer overall survival was associated with higher T cell density in blood, whereas shorter survival was associated with higher clonality in adjacent lung. A median of roughly 50 of the top 100 tumor clones turned up in the paired uninvolved adjacent lung, and 25 to 35 of those clones also ranked among the top 100 of that same adjacent lung.

As regards this clone: This clone's antigen is unknown. The input lacks base qualities; no much larger clone sits a single base away.

At diagnosis, tumor, uninvolved tumor-adjacent lung and peripheral blood were collected and then preserved as a mix of FFPE and fresh-frozen material. The immunoSEQ Assay was used to sequence TCR beta CDR3 regions from DNA. The original pipeline was this. T cell density was computed as TCR beta template counts normalized to usable DNA estimated by amplifying housekeeping genes. The preseqR package was used to estimate richness by extrapolating to 400,000 templates for PBMC samples and to 120,000 templates for tissue samples. Clonality was taken to be one minus Pielou's evenness. To identify tissue-enriched TCRs, differential abundance testing was run on productive amino-acid clonotypes with a minimum total count of 5 and an alpha of 0.1. The Jaccard Index and the Morisita Overlap Index were used to measure how much the repertoires overlapped between compartments. TCR beta CDR3s were clustered by GLIPH together with public tetramer-defined viral CDR3s, and at least three viral sequences plus V-gene enrichment were required for viral motifs. TCRdb re-hosts the immuneACCESS table, in-frame sequences only. Its copies lack some clones; in the studies checked, an unresolved V gene accounts for under half of them, and the cause for the rest is not known. V, J and clone size are those of that table, while D and trimming were read from the DNA. The sample table lists thousands of clones, around 23% of them with a count of one. The ten most abundant clones make up around 8.6% of the sample.

Sequencing used lung tumor tissue, obtained before any cancer treatment. The clonotype originates from a woman aged 40 to 75 with stage I lung adenocarcinoma.

The CDR3 is CAWNAQGLSYEQYF. The nucleotide sequence is TGTGCCTGGAATGCACAGGGACTCTCCTACGAGCAGTACTTC. The chain uses TRBV30 and TRBJ2-7, with the D call perhaps TRBD1 or TRBD2, each one matching 6 bases. CDR3 length: 14 amino acids, cysteine to phenylalanine. The only DNA kept is the CDR3, 42 bases in frame from the first base. CDR1 and CDR2, looked up from the germline V gene (reference sequence), are GTSNPN and SVGIG. V gives up 4 bases and J gives up 0 bases, and the segment between their germline ends measures 13 bases.